These T cell receptor beta chains were read from a single sample in a study of blood T cell repertoires in COVID-19. Clones were read by immunoSEQ multiplex PCR, and TCRdb kept only the in-frame ones, dropping some. The repertoire holds fewer than 200,000 clones, with approximately 85% as singletons. The sequenced sample consisted of peripheral blood. The source of these receptors is a woman aged 80 or older with COVID-19, enrolled during active disease. CDR3s include the opening cysteine and the closing phenylalanine or tryptophan. The D gene is left open where the match is weak. The listing skips clone size in some rows; elsewhere it reads once, few, many or a size class.

j_call | cdr3_length | clone_size | d_call | v_call | cdr3_nt | cdr3_aa
TRBJ2-3 | 16 | . | TRBD2 | TRBV4-2 | TGTGCCAGCAGCCAACCTAGCGGGGGGGGGACAGATACGCAGTATTTT | CASSQPSGGGTDTQYF
TRBJ1-3 | 16 | . | . | TRBV28 | TGTGCCAGCACCTCCCCCAGGGGCTATTCTGGAAACACCATATATTTT | CASTSPRGYSGNTIYF
TRBJ2-5 | 15 | . | TRBD2 | TRBV5-4 | TGTGCCAGCAGCTTGGAAGCGGGGGGACCAGAGACCCAGTACTTC | CASSLEAGGPETQYF
TRBJ2-2 | 16 | . | TRBD2 | TRBV5-1 | TGCGCCAGCAGCCCGGGACTAGCGGGAGACACCGGGGAGCTGTTTTTT | CASSPGLAGDTGELFF
TRBJ1-2 | 14 | . | TRBD1 | TRBV11-2 | TGTGCCAGCAGCACAACAGGGGCGGTAGGAGGCTACACCTTC | CASSTTGAVGGYTF
TRBJ1-4 | 13 | . | . | TRBV12-3/TRBV12-4 | TGTGCCAGCAGTACCAGACACGGCCAGGAACTGTTTTTT | CASSTRHGQELFF
TRBJ2-1 | 18 | . | TRBD2 | TRBV7-9 | TGTGCCAGCAGCCTTAGGGGGGGAGGACTAGCATCCTACAATGAGCAGTTCTTC | CASSLRGGGLASYNEQFF
TRBJ2-7 | 15 | . | . | TRBV5-5 | TGTGCCAGCAGCATGCAGAAACCGTTCTCCTACGAGCAGTACTTC | CASSMQKPFSYEQYF
TRBJ2-3 | 15 | . | . | TRBV9 | TGTGCCAGCAGCCCCCGAGGGGGGGCAACAGATACGCAGTATTTT | CASSPRGGATDTQYF
TRBJ1-2 | 13 | . | . | TRBV2 | TGTGCCAGCAGTGAAAAGTCGGAGGATGGCTACACCTTC | CASSEKSEDGYTF
TRBJ1-6 | 15 | . | . | TRBV3-1/TRBV3-2 | TGTGCCAGCAGCCAAGGGCAAGGGGGAAATTCACCCCTCCACTTT | CASSQGQGGNSPLHF
TRBJ2-7 | 14 | . | TRBD2 | TRBV7-2 | TGTGCCAGCAGCTTGGGACTAGCGGGAGCCGAGCAGTACTTC | CASSLGLAGAEQYF
TRBJ2-7 | 15 | . | . | TRBV6-2/TRBV6-3 | TGTGCCAGCAGCAAACACGGGTCCGCGTTGGGCGAGCAGTACTTC | CASSKHGSALGEQYF
TRBJ1-2 | 12 | . | . | TRBV3-1/TRBV3-2 | TGTGCCAGCAGCCAAAGAGCCGATGGCTACACCTTC | CASSQRADGYTF
TRBJ1-5 | 15 | once | . | TRBV3-1/TRBV3-2 | TGTGCCAGCAGCCAAGATTTAACAAGATATCAGCCCCAGCATTTT | CASSQDLTRYQPQHF
TRBJ1-2 | 13 | . | . | TRBV7-3 | TGTGCCAGCAGCCCGCGACATGGGTATGGCTACACCTTC | CASSPRHGYGYTF
TRBJ2-1 | 14 | . | . | TRBV21-1 | TGTGCCGGTTTGGAGGTTTCTCTTTACAATGAGCAGTTCTTC | CAGLEVSLYNEQFF
TRBJ1-2 | 13 | once | . | TRBV28 | TGTGCCAGCAGGCTCAGTGATGACTATGGCTACACCTTC | CASRLSDDYGYTF
TRBJ1-1 | 13 | . | . | TRBV10-3 | TGTGCCATCAGTCTAACTCTGAACACTGAAGCTTTCTTT | CAISLTLNTEAFF
TRBJ2-2 | 16 | few | TRBD1 | TRBV11-2 | TGTGCCAGCAGCTTAGCCAGGGGGCTTTACACCGGGGAGCTGTTTTTT | CASSLARGLYTGELFF
TRBJ2-7 | 14 | . | . | TRBV18 | TGTGCCAGCTCACCAGCGAGGAGCTCCTACGAGCAGTACTTC | CASSPARSSYEQYF
TRBJ2-2 | 16 | . | TRBD1 | TRBV5-4 | TGTGCCAGCAGCTTGGAGGACAGGGCCCACACCGGGGAGCTGTTTTTT | CASSLEDRAHTGELFF
TRBJ2-7 | 18 | . | TRBD1 | TRBV5-6 | TGTGCCAGCAGCCGGGACAGGGCGATTTTCCAAAGAAAGGGCGAGCAGTACTTC | CASSRDRAIFQRKGEQYF
TRBJ1-2 | 15 | . | TRBD1 | TRBV19 | TGTGCCAGTAGTGCCCAGGGACAGAGACTCTATGGCTACACCTTC | CASSAQGQRLYGYTF
TRBJ2-5 | 13 | . | TRBD1 | TRBV5-1 | TGCGCCAGCAGCCGGGGACAGGCGGAGACCCAGTACTTC | CASSRGQAETQYF
TRBJ2-3 | 16 | . | TRBD2 | TRBV9 | TGTGCCAGCAGCCTCGCAGCGGGAGATGACACAGATACGCAGTATTTT | CASSLAAGDDTDTQYF
TRBJ1-3 | 13 | few | . | TRBV18 | TGTGCCAGCTCACTAATCTCTGGAAACACCATATATTTT | CASSLISGNTIYF
TRBJ2-1 | 15 | . | TRBD2 | TRBV5-1 | TGCGCCAGCAGGCGGACTAGCGGCCCCTACAATGAGCAGTTCTTC | CASRRTSGPYNEQFF
TRBJ1-1 | 14 | . | . | TRBV2 | TGTGCCAGCACTCCTATGGGAGGATACACTGAAGCTTTCTTT | CASTPMGGYTEAFF
TRBJ2-5 | 16 | . | TRBD2 | TRBV3-1/TRBV3-2 | TGTGCCAGCAGCCTCTTTCGGACTAGCGGGGCGGAGACCCAGTACTTC | CASSLFRTSGAETQYF
TRBJ2-1 | 17 | . | TRBD1 | TRBV4-1 | TGCGCCAGCAGCCAAGAGAGTACAGGGGCCTCCTACAATGAGCAGTTCTTC | CASSQESTGASYNEQFF